This T cell receptor beta chain is from a study of human T cells and chemical hapten exposure. Findings of the study overall: TCRs above 1 in 1000 frequency did not change with DPC sensitization.

V lost 2 bases, J lost 3 bases, and 8 bases lay in between. Germline V gene data show CDR1 as MNHNY and CDR2 as SVGAGI (reference sequence). The CDR3 covers 14 residues. Time point specified: patch test 3, about 24 weeks after DPC sensitization. Specified treatment: therapeutic diphenylcyclopropenone sensitization with weekly scalp DPC. Worth noting for this clonotype: Its antigen is as yet unknown.

TCRdb redid the calling of the RACE reads with MiXCR, one entry per CDR3 protein. The sample shows about 120,000 distinct CDR3 sequences, approximately 11% of them seen only once. The V gene is TRBV6-6, the J gene TRBJ1-5, with D unresolved. This sequence was found in a woman in her forties or fifties with alopecia areata. Some clones in this sample may be carry-over from other donors' samples. The material was whole blood, obtained in connection with sensitization to the hapten diphenylcyclopropenone (DPC). This chain's CDR3 is CASSYGGNNQPQHF. The CDR3 nucleotides are TGTGCCAGCAGTTACGGCGGGAACAATCAGCCCCAGCATTTT.